This T cell receptor beta chain was captured by sequencing in a study of blood T cell repertoires in COVID-19. For the study at large: Both acute and convalescent COVID-19 samples were obtained from the United States, Italy and Spain. From T cells, B-cell-depleted T cells, or PBMCs came the material, which was cDNA or gDNA.

This CDR3 region has 15 residues. V lost 1 base, J lost 2 bases, and 12 bases lay in between. CDR1 is SGHAT, CDR2 FQNNGV, per germline. The Seattle site enrolled patients during active infection and followed them longitudinally. Authors' processing steps: From reference gene primer amplification, estimates of nucleated cell counts were derived. Only in-frame clones appear in the TCRdb table, and some are missing; sequencing was by immunoSEQ multiplex PCR. V, J and clone size derive from that table, while D and trimming were established from the DNA sequence. The sample records around 170,000 clones, under 85% being singletons.

Material for sequencing was peripheral blood. The rearrangement joins TRBV11-2 to TRBJ2-7, with unresolved D. The TCR sequence derives from a woman in her 70s with COVID-19, enrolled during active disease. CDR3 sequence: CASSLALGSPYEQYF. The CDR3 nucleotides are TGTGCCAGCAGCTTAGCCCTAGGATCTCCCTACGAGCAGTACTTC.